This TCR beta chain emerged from a study of T cells in Graves' hyperthyroidism and ophthalmopathy. Across the whole study: Before treatment of any kind, peripheral blood was taken at initial diagnosis.

Subjects with ophthalmopathy showed a Clinical Activity Score no lower than 3, a NOSPECS grade no lower than 4, and a duration shorter than 3 months. Roughly 10 ml of fresh peripheral blood supplied the PBMCs. Template material for amplifying TCR beta CDR3 regions consisted of RNA transcripts. HTBI primers drove first-round RT-PCR of the TCR CDR3. One entry per CDR3 protein results from TCRdb running MiXCR on the multiplex PCR reads. The repertoire holds about 640,000 distinct CDR3 sequences, with about 14% as singletons. The J segment lost 0 bases and the V segment lost 6 bases, leaving 8 bases of the junction unmatched. From germline, CDR1 is SQVTM and CDR2 ANQGSEA. The CDR3 runs 16 residues.

The sequenced sample was blood. The clonotype was recovered from a woman between 45 and 65 years old with Graves' ophthalmopathy. The chain is built from TRBV29-1 and TRBJ2-2; 9 nucleotides align to TRBD2. The CDR3 region has the DNA TGCAGCGTACCATATAGCGGGAGCTCGAACACCGGGGAGCTGTTTTTT. Translated, it gives CSVPYSGSSNTGELFF.